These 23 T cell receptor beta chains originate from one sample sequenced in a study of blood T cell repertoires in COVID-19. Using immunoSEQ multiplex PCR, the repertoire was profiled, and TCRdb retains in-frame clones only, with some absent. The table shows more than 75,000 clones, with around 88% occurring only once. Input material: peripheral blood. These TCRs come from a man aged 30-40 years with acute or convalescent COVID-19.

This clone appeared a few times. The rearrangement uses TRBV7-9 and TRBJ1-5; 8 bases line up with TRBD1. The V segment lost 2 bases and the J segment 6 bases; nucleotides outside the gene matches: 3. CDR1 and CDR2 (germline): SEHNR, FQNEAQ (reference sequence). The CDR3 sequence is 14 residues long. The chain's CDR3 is CASSLQGAAQPQHF. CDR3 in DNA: TGTGCCAGCAGCTTACAGGGGGCAGCTCAGCCCCAGCATTTT.

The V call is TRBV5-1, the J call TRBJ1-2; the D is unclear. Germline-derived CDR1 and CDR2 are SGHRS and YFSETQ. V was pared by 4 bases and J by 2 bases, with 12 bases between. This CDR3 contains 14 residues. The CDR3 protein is CASSMTTGNYGYTF. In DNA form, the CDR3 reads TGCGCCAGCAGCATGACTACGGGGAACTATGGCTACACCTTC.

Written as DNA, the CDR3 is TGTGCCAGCAGCCCCCAGGCAAAACCTAACTATGGCTACACCTTC. Amino acid sequence: CASSPQAKPNYGYTF. The chain recombines TRBV9 with TRBJ1-2; D remains ambiguous. Germline V gene data show CDR1 as SGDLS and CDR2 as YYNGEE. V lost 4 bases to trimming and J lost 0 bases, with 13 bases between them. The CDR3 has 15 amino acids.

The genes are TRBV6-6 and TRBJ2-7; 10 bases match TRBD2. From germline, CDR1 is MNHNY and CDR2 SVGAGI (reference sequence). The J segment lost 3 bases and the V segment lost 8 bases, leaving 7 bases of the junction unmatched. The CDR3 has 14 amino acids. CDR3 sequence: CASGVAGGIYEQYF. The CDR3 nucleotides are TGTGCCAGCGGGGTAGCGGGGGGTATCTACGAGCAGTACTTC.

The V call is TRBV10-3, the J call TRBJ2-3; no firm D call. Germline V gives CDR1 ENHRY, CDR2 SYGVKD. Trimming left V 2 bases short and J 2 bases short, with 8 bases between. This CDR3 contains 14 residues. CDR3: CAISEDYYTDTQYF. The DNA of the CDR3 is TGTGCCATCAGTGAGGATTACTACACAGATACGCAGTATTTT.

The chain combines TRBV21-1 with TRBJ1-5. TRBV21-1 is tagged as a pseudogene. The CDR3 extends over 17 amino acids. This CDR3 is CASSSLSGGRSNQPQHF. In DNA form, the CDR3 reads TGTGCCAGCAGCTCCCTGAGCGGGGGCAGGAGCAATCAGCCCCAGCATTTT.

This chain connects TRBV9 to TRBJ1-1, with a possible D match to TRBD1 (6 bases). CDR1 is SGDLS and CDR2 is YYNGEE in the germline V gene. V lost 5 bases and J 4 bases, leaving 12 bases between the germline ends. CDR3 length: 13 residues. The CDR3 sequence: CASRGKQGTEAFF. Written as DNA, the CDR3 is TGTGCCAGCAGGGGAAAACAGGGCACTGAAGCTTTCTTT.

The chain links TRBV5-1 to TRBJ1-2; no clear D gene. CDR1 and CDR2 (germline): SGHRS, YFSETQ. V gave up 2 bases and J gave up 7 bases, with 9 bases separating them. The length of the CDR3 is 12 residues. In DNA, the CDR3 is TGCGCCAGCAGCTTTGGAGAGGGTGGCTACACCTTC. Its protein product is CASSFGEGGYTF.

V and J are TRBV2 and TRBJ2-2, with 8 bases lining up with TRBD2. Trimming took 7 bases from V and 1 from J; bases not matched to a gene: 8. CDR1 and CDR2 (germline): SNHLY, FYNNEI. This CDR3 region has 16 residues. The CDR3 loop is CASKGGRNLNTGELFF. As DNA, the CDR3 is TGTGCCAGCAAGGGCGGGAGGAACCTGAACACCGGGGAGCTGTTTTTT.

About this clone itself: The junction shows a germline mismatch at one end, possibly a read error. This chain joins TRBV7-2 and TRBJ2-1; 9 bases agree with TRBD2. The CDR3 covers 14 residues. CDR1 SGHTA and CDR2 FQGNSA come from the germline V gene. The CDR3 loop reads CASSYSGSYSEQFF. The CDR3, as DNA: TGTGCCAGCAGCTATAGCGGGAGTTACAGTGAGCAGTTCTTC.

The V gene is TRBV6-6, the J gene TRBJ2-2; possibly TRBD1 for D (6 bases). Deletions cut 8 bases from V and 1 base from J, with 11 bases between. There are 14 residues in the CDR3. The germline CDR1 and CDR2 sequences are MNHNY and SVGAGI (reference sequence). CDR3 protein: CASVWTENTGELFF. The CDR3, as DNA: TGTGCCAGCGTATGGACAGAGAACACCGGGGAGCTGTTTTTT.

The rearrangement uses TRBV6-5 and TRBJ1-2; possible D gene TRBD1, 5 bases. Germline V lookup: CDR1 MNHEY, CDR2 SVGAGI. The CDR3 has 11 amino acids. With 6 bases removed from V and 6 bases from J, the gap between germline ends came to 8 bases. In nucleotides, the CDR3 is TGTGCCAGCAGACAGGCCGATGGCTACACCTTC. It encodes CASRQADGYTF.

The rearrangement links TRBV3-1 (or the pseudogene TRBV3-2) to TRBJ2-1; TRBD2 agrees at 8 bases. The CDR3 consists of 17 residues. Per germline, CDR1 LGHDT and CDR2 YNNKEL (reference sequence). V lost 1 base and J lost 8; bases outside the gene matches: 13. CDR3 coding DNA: TGTGCCAGCAGCCAAGCCCGGACTAGCTCGGGGGTGGATGAGCAGTTCTTC. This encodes CASSQARTSSGVDEQFF.

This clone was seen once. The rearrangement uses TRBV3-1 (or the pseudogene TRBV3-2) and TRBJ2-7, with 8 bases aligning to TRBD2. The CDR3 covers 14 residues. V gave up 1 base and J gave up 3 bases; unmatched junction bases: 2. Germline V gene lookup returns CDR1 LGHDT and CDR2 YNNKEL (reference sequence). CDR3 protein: CASSQGGTSYEQYF. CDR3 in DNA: TGTGCCAGCAGCCAAGGTGGGACTAGCTACGAGCAGTACTTC.

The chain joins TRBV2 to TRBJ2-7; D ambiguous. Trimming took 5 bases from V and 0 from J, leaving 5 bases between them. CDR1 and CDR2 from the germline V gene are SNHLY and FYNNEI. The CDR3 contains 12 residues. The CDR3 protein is CASSPSSYEQYF. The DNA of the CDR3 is TGTGCCAGCAGTCCCAGCTCCTACGAGCAGTACTTC.

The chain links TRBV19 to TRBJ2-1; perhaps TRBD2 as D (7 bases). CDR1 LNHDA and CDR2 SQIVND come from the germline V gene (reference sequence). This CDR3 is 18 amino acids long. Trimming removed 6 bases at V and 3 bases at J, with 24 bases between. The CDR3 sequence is CASSFGGGRDHYYNEQFF. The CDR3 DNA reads TGTGCCAGTAGCTTTGGGGGGGGCCGGGACCACTACTACAATGAGCAGTTCTTC.

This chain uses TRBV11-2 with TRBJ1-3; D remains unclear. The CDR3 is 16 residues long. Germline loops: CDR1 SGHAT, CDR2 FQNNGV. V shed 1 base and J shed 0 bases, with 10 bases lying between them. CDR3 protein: CASSLGAQFSGNTIYF. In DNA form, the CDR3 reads TGTGCCAGCAGCTTAGGCGCACAGTTCTCTGGAAACACCATATATTTT.

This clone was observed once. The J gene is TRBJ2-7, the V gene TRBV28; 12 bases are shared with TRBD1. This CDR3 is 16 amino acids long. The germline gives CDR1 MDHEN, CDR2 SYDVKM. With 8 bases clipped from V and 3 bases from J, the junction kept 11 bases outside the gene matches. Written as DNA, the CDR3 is TGTGCCAGCTCCGGGACAGGGGGCGCGGGGTTCTACGAGCAGTACTTC. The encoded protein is CASSGTGGAGFYEQYF.

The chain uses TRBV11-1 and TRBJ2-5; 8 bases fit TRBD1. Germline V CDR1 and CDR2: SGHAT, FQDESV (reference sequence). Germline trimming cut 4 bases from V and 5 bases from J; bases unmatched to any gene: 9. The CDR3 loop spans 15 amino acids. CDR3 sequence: CASSSSDRELETQYF. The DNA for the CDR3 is TGTGCCAGCAGCTCATCGGACAGGGAGTTGGAGACCCAGTACTTC.

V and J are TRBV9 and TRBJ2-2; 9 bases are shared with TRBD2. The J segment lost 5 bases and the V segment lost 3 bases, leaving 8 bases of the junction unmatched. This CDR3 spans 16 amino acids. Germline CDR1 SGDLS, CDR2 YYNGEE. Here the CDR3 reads CASSGLAGGPTGELFF. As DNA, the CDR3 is TGTGCCAGCAGCGGCCTGGCGGGAGGGCCTACCGGGGAGCTGTTTTTT.

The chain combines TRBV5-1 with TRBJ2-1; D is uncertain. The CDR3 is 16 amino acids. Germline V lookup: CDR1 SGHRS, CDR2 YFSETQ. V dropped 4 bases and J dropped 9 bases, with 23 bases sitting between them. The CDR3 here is CASSLLRRGDSSEQFF. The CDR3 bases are TGCGCCAGCAGCCTTCTTCGCCGCGGAGACTCGAGTGAGCAGTTCTTC.

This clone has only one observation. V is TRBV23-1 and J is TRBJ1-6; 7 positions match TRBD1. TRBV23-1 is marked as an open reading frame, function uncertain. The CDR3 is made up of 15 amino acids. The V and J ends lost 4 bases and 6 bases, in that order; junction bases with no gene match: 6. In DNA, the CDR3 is TGCGCCAGCAGTCCTGGGACAGAGCCTAATTCACCCCTCCACTTT. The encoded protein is CASSPGTEPNSPLHF.

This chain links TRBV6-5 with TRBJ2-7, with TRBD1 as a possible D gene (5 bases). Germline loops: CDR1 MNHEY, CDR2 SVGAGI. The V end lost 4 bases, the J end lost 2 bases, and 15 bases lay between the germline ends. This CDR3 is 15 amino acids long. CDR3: CASSSSTEVTYEQYF. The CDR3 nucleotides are TGTGCCAGCAGTTCCTCGACAGAAGTCACCTACGAGCAGTACTTC.